A selection of T cell receptor beta chains follows, all from one sample in a study of T cells in Graves' hyperthyroidism and ophthalmopathy. TCRdb used MiXCR to reprocess the multiplex PCR reads, holding one entry per CDR3 protein. In the table there are 600,000 or so distinct CDR3 sequences, around 42% of which are singletons. The sequenced sample consisted of peripheral blood or thyroid tissue (not recorded which). These receptors all come from a young woman with Graves' hyperthyroidism. Both conserved end residues are part of each CDR3. D genes are given only for firm matches. Not every row has a clone size; where given, it reads once, few, many or a size class.

V gene	clone size	D gene	J gene	CDR3 protein	CDR3 DNA
TRBV25-1	.	.	TRBJ1-5	CASSYIRGSNQPQHF	TGTGCCAGCAGTTACATCCGGGGAAGCAATCAGCCCCAGCATTTT
TRBV10-3	few	TRBD2	TRBJ2-5	CAYVGGGQETQYF	TGTGCCTACGTCGGGGGGGGGCAAGAGACCCAGTACTTC
TRBV29-1	once	.	TRBJ1-1	CSTRTVNTEAFF	TGCAGCACCCGGACGGTGAACACTGAAGCTTTCTTT
TRBV2	.	TRBD2	TRBJ2-7	CASGKISGSAHEQHF	TGTGCCAGCGGGAAAATTAGCGGGAGCGCCCACGAGCAGCACTTC
TRBV5-1	.	.	TRBJ1-3	CASSRPGISANTIYF	TGTGCCAGCAGCCGTCCAGGGATTTCTGCAAACACCATATATTTT
TRBV5-1	few	.	TRBJ1-4	CASSLVPPNEKLFF	TGCGCCAGCAGCTTGGTGCCTCCTAATGAAAAACTGTTTTTT
TRBV10-2	.	TRBD1	TRBJ1-4	CASSEDRDF	TGCGCCAGCAGTGAGGACAGGGATTTT
TRBV19	.	.	TRBJ1-5	CAQTGPQPQHF	TGTGCCCAGACAGGCCCTCAGCCCCAGCATTTT
TRBV7-4	few	.	TRBJ2-2	CASSLGLSEFGELFF	TGTGCCAGCAGCTTGGGGCTCAGCGAATTCGGGGAGCTGTTTTTT
TRBV6-1	.	.	TRBJ1-5	CASTTVGQPQHF	TGTGCCAGTACCACGGTCGGGCAGCCCCAGCATTTT
TRBV29-1	.	TRBD1	TRBJ1-1	CSVPGTGGGEAFF	TGCAGCGTGCCCGGGACAGGGGGGGGTGAAGCTTTCTTT
TRBV10-3	.	.	TRBJ2-7	CAISRLETGSYEQYF	TGTGCCATCAGCCGCCTAGAGACAGGCTCCTACGAGCAGTACTTC
TRBV2	.	TRBD1	TRBJ1-1	CARTGTGSTEAFF	TGTGCCCGCACCGGGACAGGGAGCACTGAAGCTTTCTTT
TRBV9	few	.	TRBJ1-5	CASSLTLEQPQHF	TGTGCCAGCAGTTTGACCCTTGAACAGCCCCAGCATTTT
TRBV2	.	.	TRBJ2-5	CASSDRRRGTQYF	TGTGCCAGCAGTGATAGGCGGAGGGGGACCCAGTACTTC
TRBV11-1	.	.	TRBJ1-2	CASTRTGSHGYTF	TGTGCCAGCACCCGGACGGGGTCCCATGGCTACACCTTC
TRBV5-1	.	TRBD1	TRBJ2-7	CASSAGTGGVYEQYF	TGCGCCAGCAGCGCCGGGACAGGGGGTGTGTACGAGCAGTACTTC
TRBV29-1	.	.	TRBJ1-2	CSVWSGSGYTF	TGCAGCGTTTGGAGTGGGAGTGGCTACACCTTC
TRBV10-3	.	.	TRBJ1-2	CAISGEGDYGYTF	TGTGCCATCAGTGGGGAAGGGGACTATGGCTACACCTTC
TRBV7-3	.	TRBD2	TRBJ2-7	CASSSATSGISEQYF	TGCGCCAGCAGCTCGGCGACTAGCGGGATATCCGAGCAGTACTTC
TRBV7-2	few	.	TRBJ2-5	CASSQTAGAGETQYF	TGTGCCAGCAGCCAAACGGCAGGGGCTGGGGAGACCCAGTACTTC
TRBV20-1	.	TRBD1	TRBJ1-1	CSARDPGTGINTEAFF	TGCAGTGCTAGAGATCCCGGGACAGGAATTAACACTGAAGCTTTCTTT
TRBV7-2	.	.	TRBJ1-5	CASSFGSFNQPQHF	TGTGCCAGCAGCTTCGGGTCCTTCAATCAGCCCCAGCATTTT
TRBV9	few	.	TRBJ2-5	CASSVDGGSETQYF	TGTGCCAGCAGCGTAGATGGGGGTTCAGAGACCCAGTACTTC
TRBV7-2	.	TRBD1	TRBJ1-4	CASSSLQGAVANEKLFF	TGTGCCAGCAGCTCCCTACAGGGGGCTGTGGCTAATGAAAAACTGTTTTTT
TRBV7-2	.	TRBD1	TRBJ1-5	CASSRTGEHQPQHF	TGTGCCAGCAGCCGGACAGGGGAACATCAGCCCCAGCATTTT
TRBV12-3/TRBV12-4	few	.	TRBJ2-7	CASSMRQVSYEQYF	TGTGCCAGCAGTATGCGACAGGTATCCTACGAGCAGTACTTC
TRBV13	many	.	TRBJ1-4	CASSLGGDEKLFF	TGTGCCAGCAGCTTAGGGGGAGATGAAAAACTGTTTTTT
TRBV29-1	many	.	TRBJ1-5	CSVSGRKDQPQHF	TGCAGCGTTTCCGGGAGGAAGGATCAGCCCCAGCATTTT